The present T cell receptor (beta chain) was sequenced within a study of neurological immune-mediated disorders. The cDNA came from 5'RACE, which used 10-nucleotide random UMIs. TCRdb independently ran MiXCR on the 5' RACE reads; one entry per CDR3 protein. The sample lists some 50,000 distinct CDR3 sequences; approximately 16% were seen once. This clonotype was recorded at least ten times. Unsorted libraries came from 2 million PBMCs stored at -80 °C. The material sequenced was PBMCs. This TCR came from a man aged 60 to 69 in good health.

The CDR3 sequence is CASSLSLNQPQHF. The CDR3 DNA reads as TGTGCCAGCAGTTTATCGCTGAATCAGCCCCAGCATTTT. The rearrangement links TRBV27 to TRBJ1-5; D remains ambiguous. Germline lookup yields CDR1 MNHEY and CDR2 SMNVEV (reference sequence). V was pared by 0 bases and J by 4 bases, with 4 bases between. This CDR3 comprises 13 residues.